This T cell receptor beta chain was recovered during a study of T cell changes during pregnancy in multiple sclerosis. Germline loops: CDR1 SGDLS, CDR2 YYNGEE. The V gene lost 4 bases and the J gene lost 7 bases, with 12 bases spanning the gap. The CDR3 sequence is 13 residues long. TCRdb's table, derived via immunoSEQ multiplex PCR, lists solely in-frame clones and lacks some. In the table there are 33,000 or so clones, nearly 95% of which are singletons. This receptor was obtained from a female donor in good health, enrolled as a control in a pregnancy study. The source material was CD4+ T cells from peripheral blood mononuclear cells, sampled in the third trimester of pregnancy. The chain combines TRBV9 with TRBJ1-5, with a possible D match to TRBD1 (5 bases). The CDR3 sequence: CASSNGGGQPQHF. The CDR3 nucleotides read TGTGCCAGCAGCAATGGGGGAGGGCAGCCCCAGCATTTT.